These 23 T cell receptor beta chains were all obtained from the same sample, sequenced in a study of shared clonotypes between healthy human individuals. Assay used: immunoSEQ multiplex PCR; TCRdb lists only in-frame clones, some missing. The sample lists roughly 1.5 million clones, about 98% occurring once. The material sequenced was naive CD4+ T cells sorted from blood. The subset here: CD45RA+ positively selected. The receptors were gathered from a man aged 30 to 45 in good health.

The CDR3 coding sequence is TGTGCCAGCTCACCGGAGGGGACCTCTGGAAACACCATATATTTT. Translation: CASSPEGTSGNTIYF. The chain links TRBV18 to TRBJ1-3, with a tentative D call TRBD1 (5 bases). V lost 3 bases to trimming and J lost 0 bases, with 9 bases between them. The CDR3 consists of 15 residues. Germline assignment: CDR1 KGHSH and CDR2 LQKENI.

For the CDR3, the DNA is TGTGCCAGCAGCCTCTCAGGGAGGACTTACAATGAGCAGTTCTTC. This encodes CASSLSGRTYNEQFF. This rearrangement joins TRBV7-6 to TRBJ2-1, with D tentatively TRBD2 (6 bases). V was clipped by 5 bases and J by 4 bases, with 15 bases between them. Germline CDR1 is SGHVS and CDR2 is FNYEAQ. This CDR3 spans 15 amino acids.

This sequence joins TRBV30 and TRBJ2-1; no clear D gene. The germline gives CDR1 GTSNPN, CDR2 SVGIG (reference sequence). The CDR3 runs 14 residues. Trimming took off 1 base at V and 0 bases at J, with 7 bases between the two ends. The CDR3 coding sequence is TGTGCCTGGAGTGATCTAAGCTCCTACAATGAGCAGTTCTTC. Translating it yields CAWSDLSSYNEQFF.

The chain is built from TRBV6-1 and TRBJ2-7; D is ambiguous. Trimming took off 3 bases at V and 7 bases at J, with 16 bases between the two ends. CDR3 length equals 14 residues. CDR1 and CDR2 from the germline V gene are MNHNS and SASEGT. As DNA, the CDR3 is TGTGCCAGCAGTGAGCTTCCATGGGCGAGGGAGCAGTACTTC. Amino acids: CASSELPWAREQYF.

This sequence joins TRBV6-1 and TRBJ1-1; 7 bases fit TRBD1. V lost 6 bases to trimming and J lost 11 bases; unmatched junction nucleotides: 15. Germline values: CDR1 MNHNS, CDR2 SASEGT. The CDR3 is 14 amino acids. The CDR3 nucleotides are TGTGCCAGCAGGGGGACCTCCGACAGGGTCGACGCTTTCTTT. Protein product: CASRGTSDRVDAFF.

This clone was recorded only once. This chain connects TRBV18 to TRBJ2-7; the D is unclear. This CDR3 contains 18 residues. V shed 3 bases and J shed 4 bases, with 25 bases lying between them. CDR1 is KGHSH and CDR2 is LQKENI in the germline V gene. CDR3 nucleotide sequence: TGTGCCAGCTCACCGTCCAATACTTTCGGAAACTTCGGATACGAGCAGTACTTC. This gives the protein CASSPSNTFGNFGYEQYF.

A word on this clone: Other DNA sequences within the sample encode an identical CDR3. The chain couples TRBV5-1 to TRBJ2-2; 9 bases map to TRBD2. Germline trimming cut 4 bases from V and 1 base from J; bases unmatched to any gene: 5. Germline CDR1 and CDR2: SGHRS and YFSETQ. The CDR3 runs to 16 residues. The CDR3 sequence is CASSLLTSGNTGELFF. Here the CDR3 DNA reads TGCGCCAGCAGCCTATTGACTAGCGGGAACACCGGGGAGCTGTTTTTT. The full variable domain, its missing parts supplied by reference TRBV5-1 and TRBJ2-2, is KAGVTQTPRYLIKTRGQQVTLSCSPISGHRSVSWYQQTPGQGLQFLFEYFSETQRNKGNFPGRFSGRQFSNSRSEMNVSTLELGDSALYLCASSLLTSGNTGELFFGEGSRLTVL.

The CDR3 nucleotides read TGTGCCACCGCTACAGGGGCGTGGAATGAGCAGTTCTTC. This gives the protein CATATGAWNEQFF. V usage is TRBV15 and J usage is TRBJ2-1; TRBD1 matches at 7 bases. The germline CDR1 and CDR2 sequences are LNHNV and YYDKDF (reference sequence). The CDR3 totals 13 residues. The V gene end was trimmed by 8 bases and the J gene end by 7 bases; junction bases not matched to a gene: 8.

In the case of this clone: Other DNA variants within this sample encode the same CDR3. This chain connects TRBV18 to TRBJ2-7; D not certain. Trimming took off 2 bases at V and 2 bases at J, with 4 bases between the two ends. This CDR3 region has 12 residues. Germline CDR1 reads KGHSH; CDR2 reads LQKENI. The CDR3 loop reads CASSPKAYEQYF. In DNA form, the CDR3 reads TGTGCCAGCTCACCAAAAGCCTACGAGCAGTACTTC.

The chain is built from TRBV14 and TRBJ2-7, with TRBD2 matching over 7 bases. This CDR3 is built from 17 residues. V lost 0 bases to trimming and J lost 3 bases; unmatched junction nucleotides: 11. Germline V gene lookup returns CDR1 SGHDN and CDR2 FVKESK. CDR3 sequence: CASSQDWSAGDFYEQYF. The CDR3 DNA sequence: TGTGCCAGCAGCCAAGATTGGTCGGCGGGAGACTTCTACGAGCAGTACTTC.

The J gene is TRBJ1-5, the V gene TRBV6-1, with 7 bases fitting TRBD1. This CDR3 comprises 14 residues. Per germline, CDR1 MNHNS and CDR2 SASEGT. The V gene end was trimmed by 9 bases and the J gene end by 1 base; junction bases not matched to a gene: 6. The CDR3 DNA sequence: TGTGCCAGGAAGGGGGCCGGCAGCAATCAGCCCCAGCATTTT. This translates into CARKGAGSNQPQHF.

The genes are TRBV18 and TRBJ2-3; D gene uncertain. V was trimmed by 3 bases and J by 0 bases, leaving 25 bases between them. The CDR3 sequence is 20 residues long. Germline V CDR1 and CDR2: KGHSH, LQKENI. The CDR3 DNA is TGTGCCAGCTCACCCTCGAAGAGTGCTAAACCCGGTTGGAGCACAGATACGCAGTATTTT. Translated: CASSPSKSAKPGWSTDTQYF.

This clone has a single count. The rearrangement links TRBV27 to TRBJ1-1; a weak D match, TRBD1 (6 bases). Per the germline V gene, CDR1 is MNHEY and CDR2 is SMNVEV (reference sequence). The CDR3 has 16 amino acids. The ends were cut back, 0 bases at V and 0 bases at J, with 11 bases in the middle. CDR3: CASSLSRTDLNTEAFF. The CDR3, as DNA: TGTGCCAGCAGTTTATCAAGGACAGACTTGAACACTGAAGCTTTCTTT.

A single count supports this clone. This rearrangement joins TRBV5-6 to TRBJ1-5; 8 bases map to TRBD1. The germline V gene encodes CDR1 SGHDT and CDR2 YYEEEE. The CDR3 is 16 residues long. V dropped 2 bases and J dropped 2; count of bases not matched to a gene: 6. CDR3 DNA: TGTGCCAGCAGCTTCGACAGGGGAGTCGGCAATCAGCCCCAGCATTTT. It codes for CASSFDRGVGNQPQHF.

This clone was recorded only once. The chain joins TRBV30 to TRBJ1-1; D possibly corresponds to TRBD1 (6 bases). The length of the CDR3 is 14 residues. Germline V CDR1 and CDR2: GTSNPN, SVGIG (reference sequence). Trimming took 4 bases from V and 0 from J, leaving 12 bases between them. In DNA form, the CDR3 reads TGTGCCTGGAATAGGGGGGCTATGAACACTGAAGCTTTCTTT. Amino acid sequence: CAWNRGAMNTEAFF.

The chain employs TRBV10-1 and TRBJ1-2; tentatively, D is TRBD1 (5 bases). There are 13 residues in the CDR3. Germline V gives CDR1 WNHNN, CDR2 SYGVQD (reference sequence). V was cut by 9 bases and J by 1 base, with 12 bases left in between. The CDR3 nucleotides read TGCGCCAGTTGTGGAGACAGTAACTATGGCTACACCTTC. Protein product: CASCGDSNYGYTF.

V usage is TRBV11-3 and J usage is TRBJ2-1; D uncertain. The CDR3 sequence is 16 residues long. Germline values: CDR1 SGHNT, CDR2 YENEEA. Trimming shortened V by 5 bases and J by 0 bases, and 14 bases separated the two germline ends. The CDR3 reads CASSPTRLSSYNEQFF. The CDR3 region has the DNA TGTGCCAGCAGCCCTACCAGGCTGAGCTCCTACAATGAGCAGTTCTTC.

The V gene is TRBV6-5, the J gene TRBJ2-3; TRBD2 matches 7 bases. This CDR3 is built from 16 residues. Germline CDR1 MNHEY, CDR2 SVGAGI. V was pared by 0 bases and J by 4 bases, with 7 bases of the junction left unmatched. Here the CDR3 reads CASSYSGTKLADTQYF. CDR3 sequence (DNA): TGTGCCAGCAGTTACTCGGGGACTAAACTGGCAGATACGCAGTATTTT.

The gene calls are TRBV18 and TRBJ2-3; D is uncertain. CDR3 size: 16 residues. Germline V gene data show CDR1 as KGHSH and CDR2 as LQKENI. Trimming removed 2 bases at V and 0 bases at J, with 12 bases between. The CDR3 protein is CASSPSKTASTDTQYF. In nucleotides, the CDR3 is TGTGCCAGCTCACCAAGTAAGACTGCTAGCACAGATACGCAGTATTTT.

This clone showed up just once. CDR3 region: CSVENRFYEQFF. The CDR3 region has the DNA TGCAGCGTTGAAAACAGGTTCTATGAGCAGTTCTTC. The rearrangement uses TRBV29-1 and TRBJ2-1; the D gene is possibly TRBD1 (5 bases). CDR1 is SQVTM and CDR2 is ANQGSEA in the germline V gene. V lost 2 bases, J lost 8 bases, and 10 bases lay in between. There are 12 residues in the CDR3.

This clone was found once. This chain connects TRBV11-2 to TRBJ2-1; D might be TRBD1 or TRBD2, each matching 6 bases. Looked up from germline, CDR1 is SGHAT and CDR2 is FQNNGV. Trimming took off 2 bases at V and 5 bases at J, with 13 bases between the two ends. There are 15 residues in the CDR3. CDR3 sequence: CASSLRGPGDNEQFF. The CDR3 bases are TGTGCCAGCAGCTTACGGGGGCCGGGAGACAATGAGCAGTTCTTC. Based on the CDR3 plus reference TRBV11-2 and TRBJ2-1, the full variable domain is EAGVAQSPRYKIIEKRQSVAFWCNPISGHATLYWYQQILGQGPKLLIQFQNNGVVDDSQLPKDRFSAERLKGVDSTLKIQPAKLEDSAVYLCASSLRGPGDNEQFFGPGTRLTVL.

The chain is built from TRBV9 and TRBJ2-7, with 10 bases fitting TRBD1. The junction had 4 bases not matched to a gene; V was cut back by 1 base and J by 3 bases. The CDR3 consists of 15 residues. Germline V gene lookup returns CDR1 SGDLS and CDR2 YYNGEE. The chain's CDR3 is CASSVQTGGRYEQYF. The DNA of the CDR3 is TGTGCCAGCAGCGTACAGACAGGGGGCCGCTACGAGCAGTACTTC.

In its sample, this clone was seen once. J is TRBJ2-3 and V is TRBV6-5; TRBD2 might be the D (6 bases). V was pared by 5 bases and J by 3 bases, with 12 bases between. Germline V lookup: CDR1 MNHEY, CDR2 SVGAGI. The CDR3 has 14 residues. The CDR3 is CASSRAGSTDTQYF. In DNA form, the CDR3 reads TGTGCCAGCAGTAGGGCGGGAAGTACAGATACGCAGTATTTT.